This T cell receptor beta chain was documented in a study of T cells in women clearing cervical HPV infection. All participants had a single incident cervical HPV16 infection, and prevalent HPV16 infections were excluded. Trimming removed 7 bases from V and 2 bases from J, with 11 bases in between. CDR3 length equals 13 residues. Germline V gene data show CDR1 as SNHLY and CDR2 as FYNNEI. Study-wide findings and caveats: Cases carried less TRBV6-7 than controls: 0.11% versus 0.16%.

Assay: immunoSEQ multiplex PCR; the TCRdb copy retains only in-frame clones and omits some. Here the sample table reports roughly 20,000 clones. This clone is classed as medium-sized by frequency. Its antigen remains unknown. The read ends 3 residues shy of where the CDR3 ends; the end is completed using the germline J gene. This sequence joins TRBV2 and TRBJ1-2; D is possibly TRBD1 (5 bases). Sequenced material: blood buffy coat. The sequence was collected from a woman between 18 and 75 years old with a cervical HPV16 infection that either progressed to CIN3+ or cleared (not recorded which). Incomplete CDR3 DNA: TGTGCCAGCACTGTAGACAGAAACTATGGC. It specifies CASTVDRNYG. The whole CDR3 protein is CASTVDRNYGYTF.